This T cell receptor (beta chain) was identified during a study of T cell responses to AZD1222 COVID-19 vaccine. TCRdb's copy holds only in-frame clones and misses some; the assay was immunoSEQ multiplex PCR. The table has fewer than 200,000 clones, 90% seen once. V was clipped by 4 bases and J by 5 bases, with 10 bases between them. The length of the CDR3 is 13 residues. Germline loops: CDR1 SGHTA, CDR2 FQGTGA. The sequence came from an adult in good health. The chain links TRBV7-3 to TRBJ2-3; unclear D gene. The sequencing here drew on peripheral blood, taken on day 0 of AZD1222 vaccination. The CDR3 DNA reads TGTGCCAGCAGCTCTACGGTAGGAGATACGCAGTATTTT. Translation: CASSSTVGDTQYF.